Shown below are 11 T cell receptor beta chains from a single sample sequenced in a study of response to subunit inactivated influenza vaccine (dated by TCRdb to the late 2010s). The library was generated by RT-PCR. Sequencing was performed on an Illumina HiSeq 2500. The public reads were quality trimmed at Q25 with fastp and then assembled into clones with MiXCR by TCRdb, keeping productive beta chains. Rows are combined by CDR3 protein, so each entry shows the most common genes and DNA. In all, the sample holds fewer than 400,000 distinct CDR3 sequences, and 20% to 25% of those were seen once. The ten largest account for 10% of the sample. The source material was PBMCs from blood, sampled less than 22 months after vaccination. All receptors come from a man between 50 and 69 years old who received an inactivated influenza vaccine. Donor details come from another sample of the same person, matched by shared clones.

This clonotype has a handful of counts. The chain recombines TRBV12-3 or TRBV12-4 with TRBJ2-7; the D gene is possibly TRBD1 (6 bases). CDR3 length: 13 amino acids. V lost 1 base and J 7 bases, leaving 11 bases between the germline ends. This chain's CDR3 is CASSLDRQGEQYF. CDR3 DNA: TGTGCCAGCAGTTTAGACAGGCAGGGGGAGCAGTACTTC.

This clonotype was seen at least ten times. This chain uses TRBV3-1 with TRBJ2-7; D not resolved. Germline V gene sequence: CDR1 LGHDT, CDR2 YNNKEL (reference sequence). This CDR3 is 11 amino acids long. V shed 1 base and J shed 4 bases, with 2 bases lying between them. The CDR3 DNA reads TGTGCCAGCAGCCAAGGGTACGAGCAGTACTTC. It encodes CASSQGYEQYF.

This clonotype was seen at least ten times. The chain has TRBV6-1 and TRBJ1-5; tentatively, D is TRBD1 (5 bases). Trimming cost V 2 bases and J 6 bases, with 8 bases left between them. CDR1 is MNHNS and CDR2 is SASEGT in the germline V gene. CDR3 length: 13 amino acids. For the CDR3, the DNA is TGTGCCAGCAGTGAAATTGGGGCTCAGCCCCAGCATTTT. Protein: CASSEIGAQPQHF.

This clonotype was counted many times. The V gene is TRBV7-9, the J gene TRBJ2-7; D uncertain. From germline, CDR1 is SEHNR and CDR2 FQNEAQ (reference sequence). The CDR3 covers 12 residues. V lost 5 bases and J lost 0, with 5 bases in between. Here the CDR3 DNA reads TGTGCCAGCAGCCCCTCCTCCTACGAGCAGTACTTC. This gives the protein CASSPSSYEQYF. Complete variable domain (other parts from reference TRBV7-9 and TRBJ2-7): DTGVSQNPRHKITKRGQNVTFRCDPISEHNRLYWYRQTLGQGPEFLTYFQNEAQLEKSRLLSDRFSAERPKGSFSTLEIQRTEQGDSAMYLCASSPSSYEQYFGPGTRLTVT.

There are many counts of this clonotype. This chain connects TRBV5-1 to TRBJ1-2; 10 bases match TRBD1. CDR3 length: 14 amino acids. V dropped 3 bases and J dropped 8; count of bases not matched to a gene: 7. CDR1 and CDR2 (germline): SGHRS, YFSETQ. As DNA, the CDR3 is TGCGCCAGCAGCTCCGACAGGGGGCTAGAAGGCTACACCTTC. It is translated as CASSSDRGLEGYTF.

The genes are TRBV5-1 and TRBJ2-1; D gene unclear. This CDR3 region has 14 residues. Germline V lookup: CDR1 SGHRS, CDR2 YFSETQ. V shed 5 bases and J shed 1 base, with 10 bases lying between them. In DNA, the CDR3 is TGCGCCAGCAGTCCGGACGGTTCCTACAATGAGCAGTTCTTC. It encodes CASSPDGSYNEQFF.

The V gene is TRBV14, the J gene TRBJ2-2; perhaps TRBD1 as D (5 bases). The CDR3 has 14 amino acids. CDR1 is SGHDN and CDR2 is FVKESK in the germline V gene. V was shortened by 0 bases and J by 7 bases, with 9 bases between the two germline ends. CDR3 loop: CASSQERDSGELFF. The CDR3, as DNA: TGTGCCAGCAGCCAAGAAAGAGACAGCGGGGAGCTGTTTTTT. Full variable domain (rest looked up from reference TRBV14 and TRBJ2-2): EAGVTQFPSHSVIEKGQTVTLRCDPISGHDNLYWYRRVMGKEIKFLLHFVKESKQDESGMPNNRFLAERTGGTYSTLKVQPAELEDSGVYFCASSQERDSGELFFGEGSRLTVL.

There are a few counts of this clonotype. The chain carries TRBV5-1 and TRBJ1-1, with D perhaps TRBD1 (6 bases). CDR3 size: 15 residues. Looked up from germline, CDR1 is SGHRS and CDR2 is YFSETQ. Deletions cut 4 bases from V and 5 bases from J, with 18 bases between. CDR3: CASSPGWGAWTEAFF. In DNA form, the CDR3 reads TGCGCCAGCAGCCCCGGCTGGGGGGCATGGACTGAAGCTTTCTTT.

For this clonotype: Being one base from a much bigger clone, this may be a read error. DNA of the CDR3: TGCGCCAGCAGCTTGGGCCAGCCCAACACTGAAGCTTTATTT. It codes for CASSLGQPNTEALF. The chain is built from TRBV5-1 and TRBJ1-1, with unresolved D. Germline CDR1 SGHRS, CDR2 YFSETQ. The CDR3 contains 14 residues.

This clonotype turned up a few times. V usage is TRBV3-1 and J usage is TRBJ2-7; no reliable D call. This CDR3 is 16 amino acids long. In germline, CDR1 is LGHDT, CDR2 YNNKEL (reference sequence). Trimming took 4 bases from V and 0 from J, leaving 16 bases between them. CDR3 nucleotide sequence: TGTGCCAGCAGCCCCTCGACACAGAGGAGCTCCTACGAGCAGTACTTC. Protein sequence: CASSPSTQRSSYEQYF.

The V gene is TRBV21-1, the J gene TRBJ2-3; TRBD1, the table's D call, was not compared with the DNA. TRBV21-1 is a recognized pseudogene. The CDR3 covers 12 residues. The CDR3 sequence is CASSYSGNTQYF. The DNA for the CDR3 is TGTGCCAGCAGCTATTCGGGAAATACGCAGTATTTT.